The sequence of this TCR beta chain was determined in a study of T cells in Graves' hyperthyroidism and ophthalmopathy. Study in general: Before treatment of any kind, peripheral blood was taken at initial diagnosis.

V shed 4 bases, J shed 5 bases, and the junction held 14 bases outside the gene matches. CDR1 and CDR2 from the germline V gene are DFQATT and SNEGSKA (reference sequence). The CDR3 covers 15 residues. General study points: Appearing also in blood were most of the thyroid clonotypes expanded above 0.001.

This clonotype was counted ten times or more. Its antigen is not known. Authors of the study amplified TCR beta CDR3 regions from RNA transcripts. Primed by the HTBI set, a first-round RT-PCR was run on the TCR CDR3. One entry per CDR3 protein, called by TCRdb with MiXCR from the multiplex PCR reads. The sample lists approximately 100,000 distinct CDR3 sequences; roughly 47% were seen once. Sequencing used blood. The chain recombines TRBV20-1 with TRBJ2-7; 7 positions match TRBD2. The TCR originated in a man in his forties with Graves' hyperthyroidism. The CDR3 region is CSATEGTKGFDEQYF. The CDR3 nucleotides are TGCAGTGCTACCGAGGGGACTAAGGGGTTCGACGAGCAGTACTTC.